Listed below are T cell receptor beta chains from one sample, sequenced in a study of blood T cell repertoires in COVID-19. The table came from immunoSEQ multiplex PCR; TCRdb's copy has only in-frame clones and leaves some out. The sample gives about 90,000 clones, 90% of which show up once; 4.5% to 5.5% is in the top ten. The sequenced material came from peripheral blood. The receptors originated from a middle-aged man with acute or convalescent COVID-19. Both conserved end residues are part of each CDR3. The D gene is left open where the match is weak. Some rows have no size entry. The others give once, few or many, or a class for an expanded clone.

>TRBJ2-5|TRBV5-1|-|-
TGCGCCAGCAGGATCCTCCCGGCGGGGGCCCAAGAGACCCAGTACTTC
CASRILPAGAQETQYF
>TRBJ1-1|TRBV5-1|-|-
TGCGCCAGCAGCTCAACCTCGGTGCGTTCCATGAACACTGAAGCTTTCTTT
CASSSTSVRSMNTEAFF
>TRBJ2-7|TRBV30|-|TRBD2
TGTGCCTGGAGTGCTCCTCCCCGGCTAGCGGCTACCTACGAGCAGTACTTC
CAWSAPPRLAATYEQYF
>TRBJ1-3|TRBV15|-|-
TGTGCCACCAGCACAGGAAACACCATATATTTT
CATSTGNTIYF
>TRBJ2-7|TRBV5-1|-|-
TGCGCCAGCAGCTTTGCCAGAACCTACGAGCAGTACTTC
CASSFARTYEQYF
>TRBJ2-2|TRBV5-6|-|TRBD2
TGTGCCAGCAGCTTGGGGACTAGTGGCGCCGGGGAGCTGTTTTTT
CASSLGTSGAGELFF
>TRBJ2-7|TRBV5-1|-|-
TGCGCCAGCAGCCCAGGGTCCGGAGTCTCCTACGAGCAGTACTTC
CASSPGSGVSYEQYF
>TRBJ1-2|TRBV5-1|-|TRBD1
TGCGCCAGCAGCTTGGGGATCCGGGACAGGGGCCCCTATGGCTACACCTTC
CASSLGIRDRGPYGYTF
>TRBJ2-1|TRBV19|once|TRBD2
TGTGCCAGCGGGGTAGCGGGGGGAGTACATGAGCAGTTCTTC
CASGVAGGVHEQFF
>TRBJ2-2|TRBV6-6|-|-
TGTGCCAGCAGTTACCCCCGCGGGGCGAACACCGGGGAGCTGTTTTTT
CASSYPRGANTGELFF
>TRBJ1-3|TRBV7-2|few|TRBD1
TGTGCCAGCAGACTTGACAGGGGGCAGGGAAACACCATATATTTT
CASRLDRGQGNTIYF
>TRBJ1-4|TRBV7-6|-|-
TGTGCCAGCAGCTTAGTACCGGGAGGGGAAAAACTGTTTTTT
CASSLVPGGEKLFF
>TRBJ2-1|TRBV7-8|-|TRBD2
TGTGCCAGCAGCTTTATCCTAGCGGGAGCCAATGAGCAGTTCTTC
CASSFILAGANEQFF
>TRBJ2-3|TRBV20-1|-|-
TGCAGTGCTAGAGTCGCAGATCCGCAGTATTTT
CSARVADPQYF
>TRBJ2-5|TRBV5-4|-|TRBD2
TGTGCCAGCAGCCTAGGGGGGACTAGCGGATCAGAGACCCAGTACTTC
CASSLGGTSGSETQYF
>TRBJ2-5|TRBV5-1|-|-
TGCGCCAGCAGCTCGGGACAACAAGAGACCCAGTACTTC
CASSSGQQETQYF
>TRBJ1-3|TRBV9|once|-
TGTGCCAGCAGCCCGTGGGAGGCTTCCTCTGGAAACACCATATATTTT
CASSPWEASSGNTIYF
>TRBJ2-5|TRBV7-9|few|TRBD1
TGTGCCAGCAGCTTCGGACAGGGCTATCAAGAGACCCAGTACTTC
CASSFGQGYQETQYF
>TRBJ2-1|TRBV5-1|once|TRBD1
TGCGCCAGCAGCTTCCTGACAGGGAGCTCCTACAATGAGCAGTTCTTC
CASSFLTGSSYNEQFF
>TRBJ1-6|TRBV6-5|-|-
TGTGCCAGCAGTTACACCGACCGGGACAATAATTCACCCCTCCACTTT
CASSYTDRDNNSPLHF
>TRBJ2-3|TRBV6-5|-|-
TGTGCCAGCAGTTACTCGACCGGGAATCTACAGGGGCAGTATTTT
CASSYSTGNLQGQYF
>TRBJ2-1|TRBV4-3|-|TRBD2
TGCGCCAGCAGCCTAAGCGCGAGACTAGCGCCAGAGCAGTTCTTC
CASSLSARLAPEQFF
>TRBJ2-3|TRBV6-4|-|-
TGTGCCAGCAGTGCCGGGACTGGCACAGATACGCAGTATTTT
CASSAGTGTDTQYF
>TRBJ1-1|TRBV7-9|-|TRBD1
TGTGCCAGCACCTTGGGACAGATGAACACTGAAGCTTTCTTT
CASTLGQMNTEAFF
>TRBJ2-3|TRBV28|-|-
TGTGCCAGCAGTTTCGACCCCTCCGGGGCAGATACGCAGTATTTT
CASSFDPSGADTQYF
>TRBJ1-6|TRBV25-1|-|-
TGTGCCAGCAGTGACAGCGGGAGATGGGATTCACCCCTCCACTTT
CASSDSGRWDSPLHF
>TRBJ1-5|TRBV5-6|-|-
TGTGCCAGCAGCTTGATCTCGGCGCAGGGTATGCAGCCCCAGCATTTT
CASSLISAQGMQPQHF
>TRBJ1-1|TRBV19|-|-
TGTGCCAGTAGTAGCTTCGGGGGGGTGGGAAACACTGAAGCTTTCTTT
CASSSFGGVGNTEAFF
>TRBJ2-1|TRBV11-3|-|-
TGTGCCAGCAGCTTCGAGGGGGAAGACAATGAGCAGTTCTTC
CASSFEGEDNEQFF
>TRBJ1-1|TRBV4-3|-|TRBD1
TGCGCCAGCAGCCATGGACAGGGTGGGGGCACTGAAGCTTTCTTT
CASSHGQGGGTEAFF
>TRBJ2-3|TRBV19|-|TRBD1
TGTGCCAGTAGAAAGGGGCAGGGGGCCTCAGATACGCAGTATTTT
CASRKGQGASDTQYF
>TRBJ1-6|TRBV9|-|TRBD1
TGTGCCAGCAGCCCGGGGGGACAGGGTCTCTCACCCCTCCACTTT
CASSPGGQGLSPLHF
>TRBJ1-5|TRBV27|-|TRBD1
TGTGCCAGCAGTGTCAGGGGGCAGTTGGGCAATCAGCCCCAGCATTTT
CASSVRGQLGNQPQHF
>TRBJ1-2|TRBV19|-|TRBD1
TGTGCCAGTAGTATCGACAGGGGTTACTCCTATGGCTACACCTTC
CASSIDRGYSYGYTF
>TRBJ2-2|TRBV12-5|-|-
TGTGCTAGTGGTTTGGTACCCGGGACATTTACCGGGGAGCTGTTTTTT
CASGLVPGTFTGELFF
>TRBJ2-2|TRBV20-1|-|TRBD2
TGCAGTGCTAGTGTGACTAGCGGAGGGAACACCGGGGAGCTGTTTTTT
CSASVTSGGNTGELFF
>TRBJ2-1|TRBV11-3|once|TRBD2
TGTGCCAGCAGCCCGGGGGGCGGGAGGGACAATGAGCAGTTCTTC
CASSPGGGRDNEQFF
>TRBJ1-1|TRBV2|few|-
TGTGCCCAGGGCGACACTGAAGCTTTCTTT
CAQGDTEAFF
>TRBJ2-6|TRBV11-2|once|TRBD1
TGTGCCAGCAGCTTAGCGGGACAGGCCTCTGGGGCCAACGTCCTGACTTTC
CASSLAGQASGANVLTF
>TRBJ1-2|TRBV6-5|-|-
TGTGCCAGCAGTTCCGGGACACCGAAGAACTATGGCTACACCTTC
CASSSGTPKNYGYTF
>TRBJ1-2|TRBV6-5|-|TRBD1
TGTGCCAGCAGAGCCCTGGGACAGGGGGGTGATGGCTACACCTTC
CASRALGQGGDGYTF
>TRBJ1-6|TRBV6-5|-|TRBD1
TGTGCCAGCAGTTATTTAGGGGGCACCTATAATTCACCCCTCCACTTT
CASSYLGGTYNSPLHF
>TRBJ2-5|TRBV6-5|once|TRBD2
TGTGCCAGCAGCGCGGGAGGCTTGGGAGAGACCCAGTACTTC
CASSAGGLGETQYF
>TRBJ1-1|TRBV19|-|-
TGTGCCAGTAGTATTGAAGGGGCGTGGACTGAAGCTTTCTTT
CASSIEGAWTEAFF
>TRBJ1-1|TRBV7-9|-|-
TGTGCCAGCAGCCCCAGGGTGGGGGCTTTCTTT
CASSPRVGAFF
>TRBJ2-5|TRBV12-3/TRBV12-4|-|-
TGTGCCAGCAGCCCTTCATACGGGGCCCAGTACTTC
CASSPSYGAQYF
>TRBJ1-3|TRBV18|-|TRBD1
TGTGCCAGCTCACCTCCGGGGACAGCCTCTGGAAACACCATATATTTT
CASSPPGTASGNTIYF
>TRBJ2-2|TRBV27|-|-
TGTGCCAGCAGTGAGCTAGATGGCGGCGGGGAGCTGTTTTTT
CASSELDGGGELFF
>TRBJ2-7|TRBV30|-|TRBD1
TGTGCCTGGAGAACCGGGACAGGGCTTTTCTACGAGCAGTACTTC
CAWRTGTGLFYEQYF
>TRBJ2-3|TRBV2|-|TRBD2
TGTGCCAGTTCGGGGAGGGTTGTCTCAGATACGCAGTATTTT
CASSGRVVSDTQYF
>TRBJ2-4|TRBV4-3|-|-
TGCGCCAGCAGCCGTGGACAGACCTTAGCCAAAAACATTCAGTACTTC
CASSRGQTLAKNIQYF
>TRBJ1-3|TRBV3-1/TRBV3-2|-|-
TGTGCCAGCAGCCGGCAGGGAGGAAACACCATATATTTT
CASSRQGGNTIYF
>TRBJ2-1|TRBV18|-|TRBD2
TGTGCCAGCTCACCAGCGGGGGGCTCCTACAATGAGCAGTTCTTC
CASSPAGGSYNEQFF
>TRBJ2-3|TRBV2|once|-
TGTGCCAGCAGTTCTGCGGTCGGCACAGATACGCAGTATTTT
CASSSAVGTDTQYF
>TRBJ2-5|TRBV29-1|-|-
TGCAGCGTTAGAAGGGCAGGGCCAAAAGAGACCCAGTACTTC
CSVRRAGPKETQYF
>TRBJ1-1|TRBV6-4|-|-
TGTGCCAGCAGATCACAGGGCGCTGGGACTGAAGCTTTCTTT
CASRSQGAGTEAFF
>TRBJ2-3|TRBV7-9|-|-
TGTGCCAGCAGTATTGGAGGGACAGATACGCAGTATTTT
CASSIGGTDTQYF